This is a list of T cell receptor beta chains from one sample in a study of monozygotic twins with inflammatory bowel disease. Reprocessing the 5' RACE reads, TCRdb reports a single entry for every CDR3 protein and omits DNA. The listing contains about 99,000 distinct CDR3 sequences. Sequencing input: blood. The receptors were gathered from a human donor with ulcerative colitis or Crohn's disease, or a healthy co-twin of an affected twin (not recorded which). CDR3s include the opening cysteine and the closing phenylalanine or tryptophan. Clone size is shown for a subset of rows, as once, few, many or a class of expanded clone.

v_gene	j_gene	abundance	CDR3aa
TRBV5-1	TRBJ2-5	.	CASSLGGPKETQYF
TRBV29-1	TRBJ1-2	.	CSVESGNYGYTF
TRBV20-1	TRBJ2-7	.	CSASLDMYSYEQYF
TRBV30	TRBJ2-1	.	CAWSRTPTNEQFF
TRBV19	TRBJ2-1	.	CASKREGRGEQFF
TRBV30	TRBJ2-2	.	CAWSPGQGTGELFF
TRBV29-1	TRBJ2-7	.	CSVEDTTGTYEQYF
TRBV5-1	TRBJ2-3	.	CASRRAPQRGTPDTQYF
TRBV7-2	TRBJ2-1	.	CASSLSGQRSYNEQFF
TRBV5-1	TRBJ2-5	.	CASSLRPNRGEETQYF
TRBV2	TRBJ2-1	.	CASRVNSGGANWLF
TRBV27	TRBJ2-4	.	CASSPTKNIQYF
TRBV12-3/TRBV12-4	TRBJ1-1	medium-sized	CASSLGSGNTEAFF
TRBV19	TRBJ2-3	.	CASSAGLGVDTQYF
TRBV20-1	TRBJ2-2	.	CSARDRSTNTGELFF
TRBV12-3/TRBV12-4	TRBJ2-7	.	CASSLVPNSYEQYF
TRBV24-1	TRBJ2-2	.	CATSDLMRTGELFF
TRBV3-1	TRBJ2-1	.	CASSSKGNNEQFF
TRBV6-5	TRBJ2-4	.	CASRRTGGNIQYF
TRBV28	TRBJ2-7	.	CASSLKGTSGRGYF
TRBV18	TRBJ1-1	.	CASSQGQQRGEAFF
TRBV7-9	TRBJ1-5	.	CASSLIAEPQHF
TRBV29-1	TRBJ2-1	.	CSVEVGGPNEQFF
TRBV15	TRBJ2-7	.	CATSHIPGDSYEQYF
TRBV27	TRBJ2-3	.	CASSRYLGTGSGNTQYF
TRBV11-2	TRBJ2-7	.	CASSSDRTGVDSDYEQYF
TRBV6-5	TRBJ2-7	.	CASSYQPTGGREQYF
TRBV18	TRBJ1-6	.	CASSSGQPYNSPLHF
TRBV7-2	TRBJ2-1	.	CASSLMLAGGTEQFF
TRBV20-1	TRBJ2-1	.	CSATGPAARGFDEQFF
TRBV25-1	TRBJ1-1	.	CASSEQGNAFF
TRBV10-3	TRBJ2-7	.	CAISGKTGGAPSYEQYF
TRBV20-1	TRBJ2-5	.	CSALPGQGFETQYF
TRBV20-1	TRBJ2-7	.	CSASFQLGTYEQYF
TRBV6-5	TRBJ2-1	.	CASSYDGVGYNEQFF
TRBV27	TRBJ2-3	.	CASSSPFDTQYF
TRBV5-1	TRBJ2-5	.	CASSLALVPGETQYF
TRBV7-2	TRBJ2-3	.	CASSPGAGAGADTQYF
TRBV5-6	TRBJ2-5	.	CASSLSVSFSETQYF
TRBV12-3/TRBV12-4	TRBJ2-3	.	CASRWGGTSTDTQYF
TRBV7-6	TRBJ1-1	.	CASSLGPTDMNTEAFF
TRBV18	TRBJ2-2	.	CASSLGGSGELFF
TRBV30	TRBJ2-6	.	CAWSVALTSRANVLTF